What follows are 13 T cell receptor beta chains derived from one specimen sequenced in a study of OX40 agonist ivuxolimab in advanced cancers. The method was the immunoSEQ multiplex PCR assay. The source is immuneACCESS, and TCRdb retained only in-frame sequences with V and J called. Part of the clones is not carried over; for the studies checked, unresolved V genes explain less than half of this, and the remainder is unexplained. Within this sample are around 60,000 clones, with about 91% of them counted one time only. The ten largest clones add up to roughly 0.45% of the sample. The sequences come from CD4+ or CD8+ T cells sorted from blood, collected in a trial of the OX40 agonist ivuxolimab. Every receptor here comes from an adult with an advanced solid tumor such as melanoma, head and neck, liver or kidney cancer.

The chain joins TRBV7-6 to TRBJ2-1; 9 positions match TRBD2. The CDR3 contains 16 residues. V was clipped by 5 bases and J by 0 bases; unmatched bases: 5. Germline CDR1 reads SGHVS; CDR2 reads FNYEAQ. The CDR3 is CASSPSGVRSYNEQFF. The CDR3 DNA reads TGTGCCAGCAGCCCTAGCGGGGTCCGCTCCTACAATGAGCAGTTCTTC.

V gene TRBV27 combines with J gene TRBJ2-5, with D perhaps matching TRBD1 or TRBD2 (7 bases each). Germline V gives CDR1 MNHEY, CDR2 SMNVEV (reference sequence). This CDR3 is built from 15 residues. Trimming took off 4 bases at V and 3 bases at J, with 15 bases between the two ends. The CDR3 DNA follows: TGTGCCAGCAGTTGGGGGGGTGACAGGGAAGAGACCCAGTACTTC. It translates to CASSWGGDREETQYF.

The gene calls are TRBV7-8 and TRBJ2-7, with TRBD1 identical over 9 bases. CDR3 length: 16 residues. V gave up 0 bases and J gave up 2 bases; unmatched junction bases: 5. CDR1 and CDR2 from the germline V gene are SGHVS and FQNEAQ. The CDR3 reads CASSLAPGQGTYEQYF. The DNA for the CDR3 is TGTGCCAGCAGCTTAGCCCCGGGACAGGGAACCTACGAGCAGTACTTC.

The chain has TRBV11-3 and TRBJ1-3; D call uncertain. V lost 0 bases to trimming and J lost 4 bases, with 4 bases between them. This CDR3 has 13 amino acids. The germline V gene encodes CDR1 SGHNT and CDR2 YENEEA. CDR3 DNA: TGTGCCAGCAGCTTAGAAGCCGGAAACACCATATATTTT. Translation: CASSLEAGNTIYF.

V usage is TRBV15 and J usage is TRBJ1-2, with D hard to call. Trimming cost V 1 base and J 1 base, with 10 bases left between them. Per the germline V gene, CDR1 is LNHNV and CDR2 is YYDKDF (reference sequence). The length of the CDR3 is 15 residues. CDR3 coding DNA: TGTGCCACCAGCAGAGGGACGGACCTTAACTATGGCTACACCTTC. This sequence encodes CATSRGTDLNYGYTF.

The chain carries TRBV6-6 and TRBJ2-7; D perhaps matches TRBD1 (6 bases). Trimming removed 5 bases at V and 7 bases at J, with 21 bases between. This CDR3 region has 15 residues. CDR1 is MNHNY and CDR2 is SVGAGI in the germline V gene (reference sequence). DNA for the CDR3: TGTGCCAGCAGTCAAGGGGGTGGTCCTCAGGGGGAGCAGTACTTC. The encoded protein is CASSQGGGPQGEQYF.

V usage is TRBV5-4 and J usage is TRBJ2-5, with 13 bases lining up with TRBD2. V lost 4 bases, J lost 3 bases, and 6 bases stayed unmatched. The CDR3 runs 16 residues. The germline V gene has CDR1 SGHNT and CDR2 YYREEE (reference sequence). The CDR3 spells CASSRTSGRAEETQYF. CDR3 sequence (DNA): TGTGCCAGCAGCCGGACTAGCGGGAGAGCGGAAGAGACCCAGTACTTC.

This clone has just a few counts. This sequence joins TRBV5-1 and TRBJ2-7; D may match TRBD1 or TRBD2 (6 bases each). Trimming left V 5 bases short and J 2 bases short, with 11 bases between. The germline V gene has CDR1 SGHRS and CDR2 YFSETQ. The CDR3 has 13 residues. The CDR3 here is CASRQGLPYEQYF. The CDR3 nucleotides are TGCGCCAGCAGACAGGGACTTCCCTACGAGCAGTACTTC.

The chain has TRBV9 and TRBJ2-7, with TRBD1 matching over 9 bases. From germline, CDR1 is SGDLS and CDR2 YYNGEE. Trimming cost V 4 bases and J 6 bases; bases outside gene matches: 14. There are 16 residues in the CDR3. CDR3 DNA sequence: TGTGCCAGCAGCATACTAAGGACAGGGGAATTGTCCGAGCAGTACTTC. Translation: CASSILRTGELSEQYF.

This chain joins TRBV6-6 and TRBJ2-3; 7 bases match TRBD2. J lost 4 bases, V lost 6 bases, and 10 bases had no gene match. From germline, CDR1 is MNHNY and CDR2 SVGAGI (reference sequence). This CDR3 is 15 amino acids long. The CDR3 nucleotides are TGTGCCAGCAGATCTGGAAGTGGGGGGGCAGATACGCAGTATTTT. As protein: CASRSGSGGADTQYF.

V is TRBV5-1 and J is TRBJ2-1, with 12 bases identical to TRBD2. This CDR3 is built from 19 residues. Germline V gene sequence: CDR1 SGHRS, CDR2 YFSETQ. J gave up 0 bases and V 4 bases, and 11 bases lay outside the gene matches. The CDR3, as DNA: TGCGCCAGCAGCCTCCAGGGACTAGCGGGCCTTAGCTCCTACAATGAGCAGTTCTTC. It is translated as CASSLQGLAGLSSYNEQFF.

The chain employs TRBV6-5 and TRBJ2-1, with D uncertain. V was pared by 10 bases and J by 7 bases, with 14 bases between. The CDR3 totals 12 residues. The germline gives CDR1 MNHEY, CDR2 SVGAGI. The CDR3 loop is CATTDQINEQFF. The CDR3 nucleotides read TGTGCCACCACGGACCAAATAAATGAGCAGTTCTTC.

V and J are TRBV4-3 and TRBJ2-7; D possibly corresponds to TRBD2 (5 bases). This CDR3 comprises 15 residues. V was clipped by 4 bases and J by 1 base, with 14 bases between them. Per the germline V gene, CDR1 is LGHNA and CDR2 is YSLEER. The CDR3 is CASSRWIALSYEQYF. Written as DNA, the CDR3 is TGCGCCAGCAGCCGATGGATAGCGCTATCCTACGAGCAGTACTTC.